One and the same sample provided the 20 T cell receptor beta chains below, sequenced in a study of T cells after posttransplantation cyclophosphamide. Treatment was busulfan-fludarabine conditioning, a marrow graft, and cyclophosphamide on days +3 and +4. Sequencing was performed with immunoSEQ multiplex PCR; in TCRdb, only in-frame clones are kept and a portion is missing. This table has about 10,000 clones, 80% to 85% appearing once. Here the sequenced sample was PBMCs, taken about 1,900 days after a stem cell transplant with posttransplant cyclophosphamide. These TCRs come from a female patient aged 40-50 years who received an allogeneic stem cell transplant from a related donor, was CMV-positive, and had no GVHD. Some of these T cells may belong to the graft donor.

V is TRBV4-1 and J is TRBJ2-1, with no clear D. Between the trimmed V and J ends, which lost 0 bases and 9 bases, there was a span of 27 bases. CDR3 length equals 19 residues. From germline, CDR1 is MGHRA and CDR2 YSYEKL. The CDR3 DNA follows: TGCGCCAGCAGCCAAGATTCGTCCAGTGGTGGCGGTTCTATTGGTGAGCAGTTCTTC. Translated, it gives CASSQDSSSGGGSIGEQFF.

In nucleotides, the CDR3 is TGTGCCAGCAGCGTTACAGGGGCACAAGAGACCCAGTACTTC. Translation: CASSVTGAQETQYF. V usage is TRBV5-4 and J usage is TRBJ2-5; the match to TRBD1 covers 7 bases. CDR3 length equals 14 residues. Germline CDR1 SGHNT, CDR2 YYREEE (reference sequence). V lost 4 bases, J lost 2 bases, and 5 bases stayed unmatched. Filled out from reference TRBV5-4 and TRBJ2-5, the complete variable domain reads ETGVTQSPTHLIKTRGQQVTLRCSSQSGHNTVSWYQQALGQGPQFIFQYYREEENGRGNFPPRFSGLQFPNYSSELNVNALELDDSALYLCASSVTGAQETQYFGPGTRLLVL.

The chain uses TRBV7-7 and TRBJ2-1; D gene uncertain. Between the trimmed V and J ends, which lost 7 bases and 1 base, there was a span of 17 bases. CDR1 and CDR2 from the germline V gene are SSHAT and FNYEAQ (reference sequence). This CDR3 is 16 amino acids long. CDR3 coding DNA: TGTGCCAGCAAGCTTCGAGGAATCCCTTCCTACAATGAGCAGTTCTTC. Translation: CASKLRGIPSYNEQFF.

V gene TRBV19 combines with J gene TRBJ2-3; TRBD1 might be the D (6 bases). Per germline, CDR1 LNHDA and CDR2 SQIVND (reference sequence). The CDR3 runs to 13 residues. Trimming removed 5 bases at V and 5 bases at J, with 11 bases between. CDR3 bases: TGTGCCAGTAGTGTACTGACAGGAGATACGCAGTATTTT. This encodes CASSVLTGDTQYF.

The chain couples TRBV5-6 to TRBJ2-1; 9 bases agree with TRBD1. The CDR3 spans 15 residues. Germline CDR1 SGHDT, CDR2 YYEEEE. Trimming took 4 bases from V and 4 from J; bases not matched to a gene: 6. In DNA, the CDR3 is TGTGCCAGCAGCCTGGACGGGACAGGGTACAATGAGCAGTTCTTC. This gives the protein CASSLDGTGYNEQFF.

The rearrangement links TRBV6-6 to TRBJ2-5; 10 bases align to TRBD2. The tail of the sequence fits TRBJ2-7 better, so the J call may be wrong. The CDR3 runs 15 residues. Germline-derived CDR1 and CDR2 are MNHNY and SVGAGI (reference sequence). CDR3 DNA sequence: TGTGCCAGCAGTTACTTAGCTAGCGGGGGCTACGAGCAGTACTTC. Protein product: CASSYLASGGYEQYF.

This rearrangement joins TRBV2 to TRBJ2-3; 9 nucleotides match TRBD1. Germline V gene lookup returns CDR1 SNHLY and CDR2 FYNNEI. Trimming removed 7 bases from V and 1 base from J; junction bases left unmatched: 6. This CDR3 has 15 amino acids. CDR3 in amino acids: CASIKDRGRTDTQYF. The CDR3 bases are TGTGCCAGCATTAAGGACAGGGGACGCACAGATACGCAGTATTTT.

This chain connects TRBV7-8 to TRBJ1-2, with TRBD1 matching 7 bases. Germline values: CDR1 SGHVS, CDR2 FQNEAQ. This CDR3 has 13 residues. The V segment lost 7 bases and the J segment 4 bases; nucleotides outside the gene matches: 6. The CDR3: CASTHRGGYGYTF. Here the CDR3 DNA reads TGTGCCAGCACCCACAGGGGAGGCTATGGCTACACCTTC.

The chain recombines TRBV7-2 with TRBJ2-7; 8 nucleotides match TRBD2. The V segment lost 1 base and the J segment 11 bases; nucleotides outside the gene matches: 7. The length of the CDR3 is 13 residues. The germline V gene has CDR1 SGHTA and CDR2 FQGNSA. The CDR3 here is CASSLGTSNQKYF. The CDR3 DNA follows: TGTGCCAGCAGCTTAGGGACTAGCAACCAGAAGTACTTC.

DNA for the CDR3: TGTGCCAGCTCACGGTCCGGACCGGGACTAGCGGGGCCCCCCGATACGCAGTATTTT. Translating it yields CASSRSGPGLAGPPDTQYF. The chain couples TRBV18 to TRBJ2-3; TRBD2 matches 13 bases. This CDR3 has 19 amino acids. Germline assignment: CDR1 KGHSH and CDR2 LQKENI. Unmatched junction bases numbered 16, after V lost 4 bases and J lost 6 bases.

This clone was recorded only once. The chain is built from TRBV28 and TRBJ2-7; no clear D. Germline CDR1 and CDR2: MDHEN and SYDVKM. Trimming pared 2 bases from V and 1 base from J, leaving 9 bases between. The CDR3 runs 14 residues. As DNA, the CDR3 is TGTGCCAGCAGTTTAATCGGCGGTTCCTACGAGCAGTACTTC. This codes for CASSLIGGSYEQYF.

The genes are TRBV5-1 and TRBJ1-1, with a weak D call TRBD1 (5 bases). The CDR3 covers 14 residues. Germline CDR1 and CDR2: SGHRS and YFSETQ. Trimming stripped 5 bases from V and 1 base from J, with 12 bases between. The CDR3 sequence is CASSQQTGNTEAFF. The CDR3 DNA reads TGCGCCAGCAGTCAACAAACAGGGAACACTGAAGCTTTCTTT.

CDR3: CASSYNGQFNEKLFF. CDR3 bases: TGTGCCAGCAGTTACAATGGTCAGTTCAATGAAAAACTGTTTTTT. The chain links TRBV6-5 to TRBJ1-4, with D hard to call. V shed 2 bases and J shed 5 bases, with 12 bases lying between them. This CDR3 contains 15 residues. The V gene's germline CDR1 is MNHEY and CDR2 SVGAGI.

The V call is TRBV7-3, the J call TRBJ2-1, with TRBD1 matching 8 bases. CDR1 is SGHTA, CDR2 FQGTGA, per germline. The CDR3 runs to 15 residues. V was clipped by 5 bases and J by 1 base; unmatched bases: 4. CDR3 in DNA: TGTGCCAGCAGCGCCCGGACAGGGTCCTACAATGAGCAGTTCTTC. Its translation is CASSARTGSYNEQFF.

The CDR3 DNA reads as TGTGCCAGCAGCCACACGGGGGAGGGCACAGATACGCAGTATTTT. Translating it yields CASSHTGEGTDTQYF. The genes are TRBV4-2 and TRBJ2-3; D might be TRBD2 (6 bases). Trimming pared 3 bases from V and 1 base from J, leaving 11 bases between. CDR3 length equals 15 residues. CDR1 LGHNA and CDR2 YNFKEQ come from the germline V gene.

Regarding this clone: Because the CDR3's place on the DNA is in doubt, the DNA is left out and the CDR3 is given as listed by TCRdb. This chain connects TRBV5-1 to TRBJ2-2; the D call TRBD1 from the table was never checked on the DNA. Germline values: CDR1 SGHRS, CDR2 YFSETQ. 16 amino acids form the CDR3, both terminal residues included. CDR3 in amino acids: CASSSGQGSLAGSCFF.

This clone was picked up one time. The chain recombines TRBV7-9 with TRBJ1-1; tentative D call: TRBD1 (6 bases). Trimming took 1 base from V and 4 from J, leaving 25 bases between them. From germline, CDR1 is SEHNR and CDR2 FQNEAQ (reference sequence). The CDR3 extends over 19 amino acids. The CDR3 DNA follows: TGTGCCAGCAGCTTAGATATACCTCGGCAGGGGAAGATAGGCACTGAAGCTTTCTTT. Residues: CASSLDIPRQGKIGTEAFF.

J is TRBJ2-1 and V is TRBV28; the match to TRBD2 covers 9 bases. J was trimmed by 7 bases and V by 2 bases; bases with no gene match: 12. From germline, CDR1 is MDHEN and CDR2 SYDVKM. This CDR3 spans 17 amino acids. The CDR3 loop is CASSLGTSIGGWNEQFF. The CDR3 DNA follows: TGTGCCAGCAGTTTAGGGACTAGCATAGGGGGATGGAATGAGCAGTTCTTC.

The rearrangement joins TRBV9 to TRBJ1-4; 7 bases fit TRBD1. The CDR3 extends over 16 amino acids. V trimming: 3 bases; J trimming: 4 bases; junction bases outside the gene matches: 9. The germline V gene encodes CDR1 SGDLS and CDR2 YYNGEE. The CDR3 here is CASSDPRTGLNEKLFF. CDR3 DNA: TGTGCCAGCAGCGACCCGCGGACAGGCCTTAATGAAAAACTGTTTTTT.

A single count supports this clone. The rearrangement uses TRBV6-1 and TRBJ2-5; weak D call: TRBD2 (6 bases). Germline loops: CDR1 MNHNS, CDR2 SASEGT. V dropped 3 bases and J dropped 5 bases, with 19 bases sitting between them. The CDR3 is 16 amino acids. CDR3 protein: CASSDLPRTGVETQYF. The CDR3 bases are TGTGCCAGCAGTGACCTCCCTCGGACGGGAGTGGAGACCCAGTACTTC.